This entry features one T cell receptor beta chain sequence. Antigen unknown. Data came from immunoSEQ multiplex PCR; TCRdb stores just in-frame clones and leaves some out. The sample carries about 15,000 clones, around 87% recorded once. The record originates from a study of T cells in localized non-small cell lung cancer. General study results and limits: The tumor had only one region sequenced, so heterogeneity remains possible. Uninvolved adjacent lung showed peak T cell clonality, exceeding tumor. Appearances in adjacent lung were noted for a median roughly 50 of the top 100 tumor clones. Overall survival was longer when the density of T cells in the blood was higher.

The sample was peripheral blood mononuclear cells, taken before any cancer treatment. The sequence was obtained from a male donor at least 60 years old with stage II lung adenocarcinoma.

The CDR3 here is CASRGRLENTEAFF. The CDR3 DNA reads as TGTGCCAGCAGGGGGAGGTTGGAGAACACTGAAGCTTTCTTT. V and J are TRBV2 and TRBJ1-1; no reliable D call. V was trimmed by 6 bases and J by 1 base, leaving 12 bases between them. The CDR3 has 14 residues. Germline V gene lookup returns CDR1 SNHLY and CDR2 FYNNEI.